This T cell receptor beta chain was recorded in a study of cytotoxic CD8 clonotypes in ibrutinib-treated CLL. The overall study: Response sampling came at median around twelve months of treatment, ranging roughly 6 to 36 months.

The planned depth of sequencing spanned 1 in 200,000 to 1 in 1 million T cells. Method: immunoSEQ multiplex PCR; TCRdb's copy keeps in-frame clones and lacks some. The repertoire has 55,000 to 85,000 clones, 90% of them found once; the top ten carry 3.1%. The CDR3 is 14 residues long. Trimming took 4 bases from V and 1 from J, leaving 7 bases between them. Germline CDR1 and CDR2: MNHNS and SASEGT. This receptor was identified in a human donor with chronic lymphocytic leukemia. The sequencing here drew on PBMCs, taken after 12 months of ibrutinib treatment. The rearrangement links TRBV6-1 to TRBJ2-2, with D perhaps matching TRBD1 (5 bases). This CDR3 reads CASSADRNTGELFF. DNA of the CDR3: TGTGCCAGCAGTGCAGACAGGAACACCGGGGAGCTGTTTTTT.